A selection of T cell receptor beta chains follows, all from one sample in a study of blood T cell repertoires in COVID-19. Profiled with immunoSEQ multiplex PCR; TCRdb holds only in-frame clones, not every one. The data contain roughly 120,000 clones, over 60% of them singletons. The sample taken for sequencing was peripheral blood. These receptors originate from a human donor in a cohort sampled during active or convalescent COVID-19. Both conserved end residues are part of each CDR3. The D gene is left open where the match is weak. Clone size is stated in some rows and not others, as once, few, many or a class when expanded.

j_call: TRBJ1-1
d_call: TRBD1
v_call: TRBV10-2
clone_size: -
cdr3_nt: TGCGCCAGCAGTGGACTTACAGGGGGCACTGAAGCTTTCTTT
cdr3_aa: CASSGLTGGTEAFF

j_call: TRBJ2-3
d_call: -
v_call: TRBV29-1
clone_size: -
cdr3_nt: TGCAGCGTTGACGCGGGGGCCACAGATACGCAGTATTTT
cdr3_aa: CSVDAGATDTQYF

j_call: TRBJ1-5
d_call: -
v_call: TRBV19
clone_size: once
cdr3_nt: TGTGCCAGTAGTCTCTCGCAGGGCAATCAGCCCCAGCATTTT
cdr3_aa: CASSLSQGNQPQHF

j_call: TRBJ1-2
d_call: -
v_call: TRBV12-5
clone_size: -
cdr3_nt: TGTGCTAGTGGCCTGGACAGATATGGCTACACCTTC
cdr3_aa: CASGLDRYGYTF

j_call: TRBJ2-1
d_call: TRBD2
v_call: TRBV7-9
clone_size: -
cdr3_nt: TGTGCCAGCAGCTTGGAATTAGCGGGTCCGGGGGAGCAGTTCTTC
cdr3_aa: CASSLELAGPGEQFF

j_call: TRBJ2-6
d_call: -
v_call: TRBV19
clone_size: -
cdr3_nt: TGTGCCAGTAGACAGAGGGATAACTCTGGGGCCAACGTCCTGACTTTC
cdr3_aa: CASRQRDNSGANVLTF

j_call: TRBJ1-2
d_call: TRBD1
v_call: TRBV19
clone_size: -
cdr3_nt: TGTGCCACGATAGCTCGACAGGGTAGCAGTGGCTACACCTTC
cdr3_aa: CATIARQGSSGYTF

j_call: TRBJ1-2
d_call: TRBD1
v_call: TRBV6-6
clone_size: -
cdr3_nt: TGTGCCAGCAGTAATCCCGGGACAGGGGACTATGGCTACACCTTC
cdr3_aa: CASSNPGTGDYGYTF

j_call: TRBJ2-5
d_call: TRBD2
v_call: TRBV3-1/TRBV3-2
clone_size: few
cdr3_nt: TGTGCCAGCAGCCAATGGCTGGCGGGAGGAGAGACCCAGTACTTC
cdr3_aa: CASSQWLAGGETQYF

j_call: TRBJ2-5
d_call: TRBD2
v_call: TRBV28
clone_size: -
cdr3_nt: TGTGCCAGCAGTTTATTTGCTAGCGGGAGGTTTGAGACCCAGTACTTC
cdr3_aa: CASSLFASGRFETQYF

j_call: TRBJ2-2
d_call: -
v_call: TRBV15
clone_size: -
cdr3_nt: TGTGCCACCAGCAGGACAGCGCAGGTTGAGCTGAACACCGGGGAGCTGTTTTTT
cdr3_aa: CATSRTAQVELNTGELFF

j_call: TRBJ1-2
d_call: -
v_call: TRBV7-9
clone_size: -
cdr3_nt: TGTGCCAGCAGCCCCAGTACAGGGTTATTTAACTATGGCTACACCTTC
cdr3_aa: CASSPSTGLFNYGYTF

j_call: TRBJ2-2
d_call: -
v_call: TRBV2
clone_size: -
cdr3_nt: TGTGCCAGCACCCCAAGCGATCCCGGGGAGCTGTTTTTT
cdr3_aa: CASTPSDPGELFF

j_call: TRBJ1-4
d_call: TRBD1
v_call: TRBV5-6
clone_size: -
cdr3_nt: TGTGCCAGCAGCAGTCCAGGGGGGAATGAAAAACTGTTTTTT
cdr3_aa: CASSSPGGNEKLFF

j_call: TRBJ2-7
d_call: TRBD1
v_call: TRBV12-3/TRBV12-4
clone_size: few
cdr3_nt: TGTGCCAGTAGCAACAGGGGTACGCGGGAGCAGTACTTC
cdr3_aa: CASSNRGTREQYF

j_call: TRBJ1-6
d_call: -
v_call: TRBV7-6
clone_size: -
cdr3_nt: TGTGCCAGCAGCTTATTTCAGGGCGGTTCACCCCTCCACTTT
cdr3_aa: CASSLFQGGSPLHF

j_call: TRBJ2-7
d_call: -
v_call: TRBV6-2/TRBV6-3
clone_size: -
cdr3_nt: TGTGCCAGCAGTGGAATCAGGGGACGGTGGCGGGAGCAGTACTTC
cdr3_aa: CASSGIRGRWREQYF

j_call: TRBJ2-1
d_call: -
v_call: TRBV21-1
clone_size: -
cdr3_nt: TGTGCCAGCGTGGGACTAGCGGGATTCTACAATGAGCAGTTCTTC
cdr3_aa: CASVGLAGFYNEQFF

j_call: TRBJ1-4
d_call: -
v_call: TRBV18
clone_size: -
cdr3_nt: TGTGCCAGCTCATACGGCGGGGCACGAGAAAAACTGTTTTTT
cdr3_aa: CASSYGGAREKLFF

j_call: TRBJ1-6
d_call: -
v_call: TRBV28
clone_size: -
cdr3_nt: TGTGCCAGCAGTTTATGGGCAGGCCGATTTTCACCCCTCCACTTT
cdr3_aa: CASSLWAGRFSPLHF

j_call: TRBJ1-4
d_call: TRBD1
v_call: TRBV4-1
clone_size: -
cdr3_nt: TGCGCCAGCAGGGGGGGTCCAGGGGGCAACAGTGAAAAACTGTTTTTT
cdr3_aa: CASRGGPGGNSEKLFF

j_call: TRBJ1-2
d_call: -
v_call: TRBV5-4
clone_size: -
cdr3_nt: TGTGCCAGCAGCTTCGGGGTTAGTAGAGATGGCTACACCTTC
cdr3_aa: CASSFGVSRDGYTF

j_call: TRBJ2-7
d_call: TRBD2
v_call: TRBV7-2
clone_size: once
cdr3_nt: TGTGCCAGCAGCTTATTAGCGGGGGGACATCCCATCTACGAGCAGTACTTC
cdr3_aa: CASSLLAGGHPIYEQYF

j_call: TRBJ2-7
d_call: TRBD2
v_call: TRBV7-2
clone_size: -
cdr3_nt: TGTGCCAGCAGCGGCGGGACTAGCGGTTACGAGCAGTACTTC
cdr3_aa: CASSGGTSGYEQYF

j_call: TRBJ2-7
d_call: TRBD2
v_call: TRBV27
clone_size: -
cdr3_nt: TGTGCCAGCAGTTTTCGGACTAGCGGGAGGATCTACGAGCAGTACTTC
cdr3_aa: CASSFRTSGRIYEQYF

j_call: TRBJ1-1
d_call: -
v_call: TRBV29-1
clone_size: few
cdr3_nt: TGCAGCGTCAGGAATCTGAACACTGAAGCTTTCTTT
cdr3_aa: CSVRNLNTEAFF

j_call: TRBJ2-7
d_call: -
v_call: TRBV10-3
clone_size: -
cdr3_nt: TGTGCCATCAGTGGGTGGGCCTCGTACGAGCAGTACTTC
cdr3_aa: CAISGWASYEQYF

j_call: TRBJ1-2
d_call: -
v_call: TRBV7-9
clone_size: -
cdr3_nt: TGTGCCAGCAGCTCTCCCGCTCCGGGGAGGGGGGCTGGCTACACCTTC
cdr3_aa: CASSSPAPGRGAGYTF

j_call: TRBJ1-5
d_call: -
v_call: TRBV2
clone_size: -
cdr3_nt: TGTGCCAGCAGTGGCACAGCTCCACTTGGAGGCTTTCAGCCCCAGCATTTT
cdr3_aa: CASSGTAPLGGFQPQHF

j_call: TRBJ2-2
d_call: TRBD2
v_call: TRBV18
clone_size: -
cdr3_nt: TGTGCCAGCTCAGCCCTAGCGGGTAGCACCGGGGAGCTGTTTTTT
cdr3_aa: CASSALAGSTGELFF

j_call: TRBJ1-2
d_call: TRBD1
v_call: TRBV5-1
clone_size: once
cdr3_nt: TGCGCCAGCAGCTTGGCGACAGGGGGGAAACACCTCTATGGCTACACCTTC
cdr3_aa: CASSLATGGKHLYGYTF

j_call: TRBJ1-1
d_call: -
v_call: TRBV5-1
clone_size: few
cdr3_nt: TGCGCCAGCAGCTTGGCGATGAGATACACTGAAGCTTTCTTT
cdr3_aa: CASSLAMRYTEAFF

j_call: TRBJ2-7
d_call: TRBD1
v_call: TRBV15
clone_size: -
cdr3_nt: TGTGCCACCAGCAAAGCCAGACAGGGCCCGGCCTACGAGCAGTACTTC
cdr3_aa: CATSKARQGPAYEQYF

j_call: TRBJ1-2
d_call: -
v_call: TRBV5-5
clone_size: -
cdr3_nt: TGTGCCAGCAGCTTGGACGGGGGATATGGCTACACCTTC
cdr3_aa: CASSLDGGYGYTF

j_call: TRBJ2-3
d_call: -
v_call: TRBV4-3
clone_size: -
cdr3_nt: TGCGCCAGCAGCCAAGGGTTTCGGGGAGGGGGTACCACAGATACGCAGTATTTT
cdr3_aa: CASSQGFRGGGTTDTQYF

j_call: TRBJ2-7
d_call: TRBD1
v_call: TRBV28
clone_size: -
cdr3_nt: TGTGCCAGCAGTTTCCGGGACAGAACCTACGAGCAGTACTTC
cdr3_aa: CASSFRDRTYEQYF

j_call: TRBJ1-1
d_call: -
v_call: TRBV6-6
clone_size: -
cdr3_nt: TGTGCCAGCAGTTACGAGAGAGGTACTGAAGCTTTCTTT
cdr3_aa: CASSYERGTEAFF

j_call: TRBJ2-1
d_call: TRBD2
v_call: TRBV20-1
clone_size: -
cdr3_nt: TGCAGTGCTAGTCCGCCCCGACTAGCGTGGAATGAGCAGTTCTTC
cdr3_aa: CSASPPRLAWNEQFF